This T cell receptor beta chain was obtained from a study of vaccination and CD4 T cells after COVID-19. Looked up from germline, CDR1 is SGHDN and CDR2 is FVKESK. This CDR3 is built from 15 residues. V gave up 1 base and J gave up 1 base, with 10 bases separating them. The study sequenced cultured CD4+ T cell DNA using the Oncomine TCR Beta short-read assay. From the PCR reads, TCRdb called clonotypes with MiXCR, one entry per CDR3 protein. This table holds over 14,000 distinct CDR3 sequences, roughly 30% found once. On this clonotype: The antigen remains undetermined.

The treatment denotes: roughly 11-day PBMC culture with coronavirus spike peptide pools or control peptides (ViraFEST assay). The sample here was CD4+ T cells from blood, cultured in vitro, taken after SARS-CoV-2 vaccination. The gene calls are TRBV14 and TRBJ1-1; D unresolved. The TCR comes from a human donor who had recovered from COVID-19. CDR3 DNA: TGTGCCAGCAGCCAAGGTTTGTGGAGGAACACTGAAGCTTTCTTT. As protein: CASSQGLWRNTEAFF.